A few counts support the clone carrying this TCR beta chain. It was the library that attached unique molecular identifiers to individual cDNA molecules. TCRdb processed the RACE reads anew with MiXCR; each CDR3 protein has one entry. The sample yields tens of thousands of distinct CDR3 sequences, over 8% seen once. This sample is drawn from a study of human T cells and chemical hapten exposure. Time point meaning: healthy volunteer bleed at 2 weeks. It was unfractionated whole blood from which total RNA was extracted. Sequencing was carried out using whole blood. The origin of this receptor is a female donor in good health. Some clones in this sample may be carry-over from other donors' samples.

CDR3 protein: CASSHDTSGSIYTQYF. CDR3 DNA sequence: TGTGCCAGCAGCCACGACACTAGCGGGAGTATCTATACGCAGTATTTT. The genes are TRBV3-1 and TRBJ2-3, with TRBD2 identical over 11 bases. Germline CDR1 is LGHDT and CDR2 is YNNKEL (reference sequence). This CDR3 spans 16 amino acids. Germline trimming cut 3 bases from V and 7 bases from J; bases unmatched to any gene: 9.